This T cell receptor (beta chain) was sequenced in a study of T-cell reconstitution after alpha-beta-depleted transplantation in children. The germline gives CDR1 MNHEY, CDR2 SVGAGI. V was clipped by 10 bases and J by 0 bases, with 6 bases between them. CDR3 length: 11 residues. The library targeted TCRbeta and was prepared with unique molecular identifiers. MiXCR, applied by TCRdb to the PCR reads, yields one record per CDR3 protein. The sample has about 98,000 distinct CDR3 sequences, about 6.8% seen once; the top ten hold about 15%. General study points: About two months after transplant, alpha-beta T cells reportedly came from several hundred expanded graft clones. Some patients' high day-60 TCRbeta diversity was attributed to recipient cells surviving conditioning. From newly produced T cells came most of the T-cell counts and diversity one year after transplant.

In regard to this clonotype: Antigen: not known.

V and J are TRBV6-5 and TRBJ1-2; D is undetermined. The TCR comes from a boy under 10 years old with acute lymphoblastic leukemia, due to receive a stem cell transplant. The sample here was PBMCs, taken before TCRalphabeta/CD19-depleted stem cell transplant. CDR3 DNA: TGTGCCACGGCCACTAACTATGGCTACACCTTC. It translates to CATATNYGYTF.